The rows below give T cell receptor beta chains drawn from one sample of a study of early T cells in non-severe SARS-CoV-2 infection. MiXCR, run by TCRdb on the 5' RACE reads, gives a single entry per CDR3 protein. The sample records about 55,000 distinct CDR3 sequences, about 6.4% being singletons. The input for sequencing was whole blood, taken at baseline. The receptors shown here come from an adult who was a healthcare worker with PCR-confirmed SARS-CoV-2 infection or an uninfected control (not recorded which). Both conserved end residues are part of each CDR3. Each record gives: clone size, V gene, D gene, J gene, CDR3 DNA, CDR3 protein. A D gene is named only where the DNA matches it firmly. Some rows have no size entry. The others give once, few or many, or a class for an expanded clone.

>.|TRBV28|.|TRBJ2-1
TGTGCCAGCAAGGCCTTGCACAATGAGCAGTTCTTC
CASKALHNEQFF
>many|TRBV2|.|TRBJ2-5
TGTGCCAGCAGTGTCCCGGGGGGCGTATCCCAGTACTTC
CASSVPGGVSQYF
>many|TRBV7-2|.|TRBJ2-3
TGTGCCAGCAGCTCCAGGACCGGTTCTAGCACAGATACGCAGTATTTT
CASSSRTGSSTDTQYF
>many|TRBV20-1|TRBD2|TRBJ2-1
TGCAGTGCTAGAGGAATAAGGCGGGGGGGACTCATTGAGCAGTTCTTC
CSARGIRRGGLIEQFF
>many|TRBV30|TRBD1|TRBJ1-2
TGTGCCTGGGGAACCGGGACAGATCTCTATGGCTACACCTTC
CAWGTGTDLYGYTF
>many|TRBV29-1|TRBD1|TRBJ1-2
TGCAGCGTTGAGGGACAGAGCACTTATCGCTACACCTTC
CSVEGQSTYRYTF
>.|TRBV30|.|TRBJ2-2
TGTGCCTGGAGTGCTCCCTATAGTACCGGGGAGCTGTTTTTT
CAWSAPYSTGELFF
>many|TRBV3-1|.|TRBJ2-7
TGTGCCAGCAGCCAATCACCCCGGAATATCTACGAGCAGTACTTC
CASSQSPRNIYEQYF
>many|TRBV11-2|.|TRBJ2-1
TGTGCCAGCAGCCCCTTTAGGGCACAGAATTACAATGAGCAGTTCTTC
CASSPFRAQNYNEQFF
>.|TRBV19|.|TRBJ2-3
TGTGCCAGTAGGCGGGTCCTAGAGGATAGCACAGATACGCAGTATTTT
CASRRVLEDSTDTQYF
>.|TRBV10-1|.|TRBJ2-3
TGCGCCAGCAGTGACGGGGCTCTAGGTGCAGATACGCAGTATTTT
CASSDGALGADTQYF
>many|TRBV6-1|.|TRBJ2-7
TGTGCCAGCAGTCAACCTTCCGTGGGGGTGATCTACGAGCAGTACTTC
CASSQPSVGVIYEQYF
>few|TRBV5-4|.|TRBJ1-5
TGTGCCAGCAGCGTGGGGGCCCCGGGAACTAATCAGCCCCAGCATTTT
CASSVGAPGTNQPQHF
>.|TRBV19|.|TRBJ2-6
TGTGCCAGTTCCTCGCCTCGTGACTCTGGGGCCAACGTCCTGACTTTC
CASSSPRDSGANVLTF
>many|TRBV9|TRBD2|TRBJ2-7
TGTGCCAGCAGCCCCGGGACTAGCTCCCCCTACGAGCAGTACTTC
CASSPGTSSPYEQYF
>many|TRBV9|.|TRBJ1-3
TGTGCCAGCAGCGTAGACCAGGTGAACGGAAACACCATATATTTT
CASSVDQVNGNTIYF
>.|TRBV27|TRBD1|TRBJ2-7
TGTGCCAGCAGTCAGGGACAGGGGAGTCGGGAGCAGTACTTC
CASSQGQGSREQYF
>many|TRBV7-6|.|TRBJ2-3
TGTGCCAGCAGCTTAGATCTCACAGATACGCAGTATTTT
CASSLDLTDTQYF
>many|TRBV2|TRBD1|TRBJ2-7
TGTGCCAGCAGTGAGAGGGACAGCTACGAGCAGTACTTC
CASSERDSYEQYF
>many|TRBV20-1|.|TRBJ2-7
TGCAGTGCTAGACAGGACACAAACTACGAGCAGTACTTC
CSARQDTNYEQYF
>.|TRBV11-3|.|TRBJ2-3
TGTGCCAGCAGTCTTTCCCCGGATACGCAGTATTTT
CASSLSPDTQYF
>few|TRBV2|.|TRBJ2-1
TGTGCCAGCAGTGAAGCCCCCCAGTACAATGAGCAGTTCTTC
CASSEAPQYNEQFF
>many|TRBV20-1|TRBD2|TRBJ2-3
TGCAGTGCTAGAGAGTTGCGGGGGGGGCCTTATACGCAGTATTTT
CSARELRGGPYTQYF
>.|TRBV12-3/TRBV12-4|.|TRBJ2-5
TGTGCCAGCAGTTCCCACTACAGGGAGTGGACCCAGTACTTC
CASSSHYREWTQYF
>few|TRBV7-8|TRBD1|TRBJ2-7
TGTGCCAGCAGCCAGGAACAACCGGGACAGCGAATTCGCGAGCAGTACTTC
CASSQEQPGQRIREQYF
>few|TRBV29-1|.|TRBJ2-3
TGCAGCGTTGTAGGGGGTTGGGGCACAGATACGCAGTATTTT
CSVVGGWGTDTQYF
>few|TRBV27|.|TRBJ1-2
TGTGCCAGCAGTGACAGTTACTATGGCTACACCTTC
CASSDSYYGYTF
>many|TRBV4-3|.|TRBJ2-3
TGCGCCAGCAGCCGGACCTCAAGGGGTCTAAGCACAGATACGCAGTATTTT
CASSRTSRGLSTDTQYF
>many|TRBV6-2/TRBV6-3|.|TRBJ2-2
TGTGCCAGCAGTACACAAAAACCCGGGATAAACACCGGGGAGCTGTTTTTT
CASSTQKPGINTGELFF
>many|TRBV3-1|.|TRBJ1-6
TGTGCCAGCAGCCAATGGAATTCACCCCTCCACTTT
CASSQWNSPLHF
>few|TRBV3-1|.|TRBJ2-3
TGTGCCAGCAGCCCTGAATACGGAGATACGCAGTATTTT
CASSPEYGDTQYF
>few|TRBV20-1|.|TRBJ1-4
TGCAGTGCTAGAGATTGGCAGGGGAGCGAAAAACTGTTTTTT
CSARDWQGSEKLFF
>many|TRBV2|.|TRBJ2-2
TGTGCCAGCAGTGAATGGATCGGGGAGCTGTTTTTT
CASSEWIGELFF
>.|TRBV30|.|TRBJ2-7
TGTGCCTGGTCTGAGAGCTACGAGCAGTACTTC
CAWSESYEQYF
>.|TRBV6-1|TRBD1|TRBJ2-7
TGTGCCAGCAGGACAGGACAGGGATTTTCCTACGAGCAGTACTTC
CASRTGQGFSYEQYF
>.|TRBV7-9|TRBD1|TRBJ2-3
TGTGCCAGCCTAATGACAGGGGGATCCGCAGATACGCAGTATTTT
CASLMTGGSADTQYF
>many|TRBV29-1|.|TRBJ1-2
TGCAGCGCCTCCCTGCCGCTTGGCTACACCTTC
CSASLPLGYTF
>many|TRBV5-1|TRBD2|TRBJ2-7
TGCGCCAGCAGCTTGGGGCTGTCTAGCGGCGAGCAGTACTTC
CASSLGLSSGEQYF
>many|TRBV2|TRBD1|TRBJ2-3
TGTGCCAGCAGACCACAGGGGTCAATCACAGATACGCAGTATTTT
CASRPQGSITDTQYF
>many|TRBV4-2|.|TRBJ1-1
TGTGCCAGCAGCCGGGCCGATCAGCAGAACACTGAAGCTTTCTTT
CASSRADQQNTEAFF
>many|TRBV19|.|TRBJ1-5
TGTGCCAGTAGGGCCCACCAAACCTATAGCAATCAGCCCCAGCATTTT
CASRAHQTYSNQPQHF
>many|TRBV5-1|.|TRBJ2-5
TGCGCCAGCAGCTTGGTGGAGGTGGAAGAGACCCAGTACTTC
CASSLVEVEETQYF
>.|TRBV4-1|TRBD2|TRBJ2-2
TGCGCCAGCAGCCAACCGGGACTAGCGAACACCGGGGAGCTGTTTTTT
CASSQPGLANTGELFF
>.|TRBV20-1|.|TRBJ2-3
TGCAGTGCTGGACAGCCTAGCACAGATACGCAGTATTTT
CSAGQPSTDTQYF
>many|TRBV4-2|.|TRBJ1-1
TGTGCCAGCAGCCAAGATACTGAGGGGCTAGCTTTCTTT
CASSQDTEGLAFF
>.|TRBV6-2/TRBV6-3|TRBD2|TRBJ2-3
TGTGCCAGCAGAAATGGACTAGCGGGGGTAGATACGCAGTATTTT
CASRNGLAGVDTQYF
>.|TRBV11-1|TRBD1|TRBJ2-7
TGTGCCAGCAGCTTACAGGGACAGGGGTCCTACGAGCAGTACTTC
CASSLQGQGSYEQYF
>few|TRBV5-5|TRBD1|TRBJ1-6
TGTGCCAGCAGCTCGGACAGGGAATCACCCCTCCACTTT
CASSSDRESPLHF
>few|TRBV20-1|.|TRBJ1-2
TGCAGTGGGTGGCCACGAGAGGGCTATGGCTACACCTTC
CSGWPREGYGYTF